Included here is one TCR beta chain sequence, with context. This clonotype was seen more than once but under ten times. Its antigen is currently not known. No base quality information exists; no much larger clone differs at one position. Measured from the cysteine to the phenylalanine, the CDR3 is 16 residues long. Only the CDR3 region is kept as DNA, spanning 48 bases read in frame from base 1. V is cut back by 6 bases and J by 7 bases, with 11 bases in the junction unmatched. Based on the germline V gene, the CDR1 and CDR2 sequences are MNHNS and SASEGT. This entry belongs to a study of yellow fever vaccine responses in identical twins (dated by TCRdb to the late 2010s). A note on the overall study: The study precisely tracked vaccine-responding T cell clones in identical twins.

Broader findings and caveats from the paper: The authors reported that the T cell response to vaccination in identical twins appeared partly convergent and partly personalized.

The library was obtained by RT-PCR. TCRdb shows the sequencer as Illumina HiSeq 2500. The raw public reads went through TCRdb reprocessing: fastp at Q25, MiXCR clone calling, in-frame beta chains kept. CDR3 protein duplicates are merged, each entry listing the most common genes and DNA. Here the sample has some 970 distinct CDR3 sequences; over 80% occur a single time. The ten largest make up 5% to 8.5% of the sample. Sequences were derived from T cells from blood (PBMCs), unsorted or a sorted subset (not recorded which), sampled before or after yellow fever vaccination (not recorded which). Rearrangement joined TRBV6-1 to TRBJ2-1; TRBD2 lines up with 11 middle nucleotides. This sequence originates from a young woman who received the yellow fever vaccine. Donor details come from another sample of the same person, matched by shared clones. The nucleotide sequence is TGTGCCAGCAGCAGCCCTAGCGGGGGGAAGAGGAATGAGCAGTTCTTC. This yields the protein CASSSPSGGKRNEQFF.